Below are 30 T cell receptor beta chains sequenced from a single sample in a study of Ad26.COV2.S vaccination and SARS-CoV-2 variants. Treatment described: roughly 19 received Ad26.COV2.S at low or high dose, single or two shots; about 5 received placebo; per-sample allocation not given. Collection of samples fell on day 63 after the first vaccine or placebo injection. The repertoire was sequenced with immunoSEQ multiplex PCR; TCRdb's copy has only in-frame clones and lacks some. The table lists 500,000 or so clones, approximately 90% of them singletons. The starting material was peripheral blood, obtained in a trial of Ad26.COV2.S vaccine versus placebo. Source of these receptors: a person between 18 and 65 years old who received the Ad26.COV2.S COVID-19 vaccine or a placebo.

The genes are TRBV7-3 and TRBJ2-3; TRBD1 agrees at 12 bases. Germline V lookup: CDR1 SGHTA, CDR2 FQGTGA. The CDR3 consists of 16 residues. After removal of 2 bases from V and 2 bases from J, the junction contained 2 bases not matched to a gene. CDR3 nucleotides: TGTGCCAGCAGCTTAGGGACAGGGGGCCTCACAGATACGCAGTATTTT. Amino acid sequence: CASSLGTGGLTDTQYF.

This chain joins TRBV28 and TRBJ1-1; no definite D call. Germline loops: CDR1 MDHEN, CDR2 SYDVKM. Between the trimmed V and J ends, which lost 2 bases and 0 bases, there was a span of 10 bases. The CDR3 totals 15 residues. The CDR3 coding sequence is TGTGCCAGCAGTTTAGATAACTTAATGAACACTGAAGCTTTCTTT. Its protein is CASSLDNLMNTEAFF.

The genes are TRBV11-1 and TRBJ2-1; TRBD2 is a possible D gene (6 bases). Germline CDR1 is SGHAT and CDR2 is FQDESV (reference sequence). The CDR3 has 14 residues. Trimming left V 0 bases short and J 5 bases short, with 8 bases between. Written as DNA, the CDR3 is TGTGCCAGCAGCTTAGCGGGAGGTAACAATGAGCAGTTCTTC. It translates to CASSLAGGNNEQFF.

As regards this clone: The sample holds other DNA sequences that translate to the same CDR3. The chain joins TRBV19 to TRBJ2-7; 11 bases match TRBD1. From germline, CDR1 is LNHDA and CDR2 SQIVND (reference sequence). V dropped 7 bases and J dropped 2; count of bases not matched to a gene: 4. The CDR3 spans 14 residues. CDR3 in amino acids: CASTPGQGAYEQYF. CDR3 nucleotides: TGTGCCAGTACCCCGGGACAGGGGGCCTACGAGCAGTACTTC.

The CDR3 DNA is TGCGCCAGCAGCCTAGAGGAGCGGAAGCAGTTCTTC. Its translation: CASSLEERKQFF. The chain recombines TRBV4-1 with TRBJ2-1, with a possible D match to TRBD2 (5 bases). Trimming removed 4 bases at V and 11 bases at J, with 12 bases between. The CDR3 loop spans 12 amino acids. From germline, CDR1 is MGHRA and CDR2 YSYEKL.

Comment on this clone: This sample also contains other DNA sequences that code for the same CDR3. This chain connects TRBV6-5 to TRBJ1-1, with D maybe TRBD1 (5 bases). Per germline, CDR1 MNHEY and CDR2 SVGAGI. This CDR3 spans 12 amino acids. V shed 2 bases and J shed 6 bases, with 7 bases lying between them. The CDR3 sequence is CASSYGGAEAFF. The CDR3 DNA reads as TGTGCCAGCAGTTACGGGGGGGCTGAAGCTTTCTTT.

The chain links TRBV7-2 to TRBJ1-2, with D possibly TRBD1 on 6 matching bases. The V and J ends lost 5 bases and 0 bases respectively, with 16 bases between them. CDR1 is SGHTA and CDR2 is FQGNSA in the germline V gene. The CDR3 consists of 16 residues. The CDR3 sequence: CASSRDRTDSNYGYTF. As DNA, the CDR3 is TGTGCCAGCAGCAGAGATAGGACAGACTCTAACTATGGCTACACCTTC.

This clone occurred many times. The chain is built from TRBV28 and TRBJ2-7, with D maybe TRBD1 (5 bases). The V end lost 1 base, the J end lost 2 bases, and 9 bases lay between the germline ends. The germline gives CDR1 MDHEN, CDR2 SYDVKM. The CDR3 extends over 14 amino acids. As DNA, the CDR3 is TGTGCCAGCAGTTTATTAGGGGTTGCCTACGAGCAGTACTTC. Translating it yields CASSLLGVAYEQYF.

The CDR3, as DNA: TGTGCCAGCCTTTTCGGGAACACTGAAGCTTTCTTT. Its translation: CASLFGNTEAFF. This chain joins TRBV2 and TRBJ1-1; D is ambiguous. V lost 8 bases, J lost 1 base, and 8 bases lay in between. Germline V CDR1 and CDR2: SNHLY, FYNNEI. The CDR3 totals 12 residues.

This chain connects TRBV28 to TRBJ2-2; D assignment may be TRBD1 or TRBD2 (5 bases each). The CDR3 totals 15 residues. Trimming left V 2 bases short and J 4 bases short, with 11 bases between. Per the germline V gene, CDR1 is MDHEN and CDR2 is SYDVKM. The CDR3 DNA follows: TGTGCCAGCAGTTTAGGGGGAATTGGCACCGGGGAGCTGTTTTTT. This codes for CASSLGGIGTGELFF.

There are a few counts of this clone. This chain joins TRBV7-8 and TRBJ2-7, with TRBD2 identical over 9 bases. The CDR3 consists of 14 residues. With 3 bases clipped from V and 6 bases from J, the junction kept 6 bases outside the gene matches. Germline V CDR1 and CDR2: SGHVS, FQNEAQ. As DNA, the CDR3 is TGTGCCAGCAGCTTGTCTAGCGGGATGCGCGAGCAGTACTTC. Translation gives CASSLSSGMREQYF.

On this clone itself: Other DNA sequences in this specimen translate into the identical CDR3. V gene TRBV28 combines with J gene TRBJ2-7; maybe TRBD1 (5 bases). The CDR3 is 12 amino acids. The V gene's germline CDR1 is MDHEN and CDR2 SYDVKM. Deletions cut 5 bases from V and 1 base from J, with 6 bases between. The CDR3 is CASSRGSYEQYF. In nucleotides, the CDR3 is TGTGCCAGCAGTAGGGGTTCCTACGAGCAGTACTTC.

The chain has TRBV27 and TRBJ1-2, with D unresolved. Trimming shortened V by 4 bases and J by 0 bases, and 9 bases separated the two germline ends. The V gene's germline CDR1 is MNHEY and CDR2 SMNVEV (reference sequence). This CDR3 contains 14 residues. The CDR3 coding sequence is TGTGCCAGCAGTTCTCGGCCCCCTAACTATGGCTACACCTTC. Its translation: CASSSRPPNYGYTF.

This chain connects TRBV6-2 or TRBV6-3 to TRBJ1-1; D is undetermined. V was trimmed by 3 bases and J by 1 base, leaving 9 bases between them. The CDR3 spans 14 residues. The germline V gene encodes CDR1 MNHEY and CDR2 SVGEGT. The CDR3 bases are TGTGCCAGCAGTTATACGGCCGAGAACACTGAAGCTTTCTTT. Protein product: CASSYTAENTEAFF.

The chain employs TRBV13 and TRBJ2-1; 7 nucleotides align to TRBD1. Looked up from germline, CDR1 is PRHDT and CDR2 is FYEKMQ (reference sequence). V gave up 5 bases and J gave up 0 bases; unmatched junction bases: 4. The CDR3 length is 15 residues. DNA for the CDR3: TGTGCCAGCAGCACGGGACAGAGCTCCTACAATGAGCAGTTCTTC. Residues: CASSTGQSSYNEQFF.

The chain combines TRBV28 with TRBJ1-2; D is perhaps TRBD1 (5 bases). V lost 4 bases and J 0 bases, leaving 15 bases between the germline ends. The CDR3 is made up of 16 amino acids. Per the germline V gene, CDR1 is MDHEN and CDR2 is SYDVKM. In DNA form, the CDR3 reads TGTGCCAGCAGTTCCCCCAGGGCCAGTCCTAACTATGGCTACACCTTC. Residues: CASSSPRASPNYGYTF.

The chain is built from TRBV27 and TRBJ2-1; D remains ambiguous. Looked up from germline, CDR1 is MNHEY and CDR2 is SMNVEV (reference sequence). CDR3 length equals 15 residues. The V gene lost 4 bases and the J gene lost 8 bases, with 18 bases spanning the gap. The CDR3 spells CASSSLRPIGDEQFF. CDR3 sequence (DNA): TGTGCCAGCAGTTCCCTAAGACCGATAGGCGATGAGCAGTTCTTC.

The chain is built from TRBV29-1 and TRBJ2-7, with D possibly TRBD1 on 7 matching bases. The CDR3 loop spans 13 amino acids. Deletions cut 4 bases from V and 4 bases from J, with 14 bases between. Germline V CDR1 and CDR2: SQVTM, ANQGSEA. CDR3 in amino acids: CSVARDSLYEQYF. CDR3 DNA: TGCAGCGTTGCGCGGGACAGTTTGTACGAGCAGTACTTC.

V is TRBV7-6 and J is TRBJ2-7; D may be TRBD1 (5 bases). Germline assignment: CDR1 SGHVS and CDR2 FNYEAQ. There are 15 residues in the CDR3. Trimming shortened V by 1 base and J by 4 bases, and 14 bases separated the two germline ends. The CDR3 sequence: CASSLEAGPSYEQYF. The CDR3 DNA reads as TGTGCCAGCAGCTTAGAGGCAGGGCCCAGTTACGAGCAGTACTTC.

CDR3 coding DNA: TGCGCCAGCAGCCACGGACCAGTCCAAAGCCCAGATACGCAGTATTTT. Translated, it gives CASSHGPVQSPDTQYF. The V call is TRBV4-3, the J call TRBJ2-3, with D uncertain. CDR1 LGHNA and CDR2 YSLEER come from the germline V gene. This CDR3 spans 16 amino acids. Trimming shortened V by 3 bases and J by 4 bases, and 17 bases separated the two germline ends.

CDR3: CASRSYRETEAFF. The CDR3 nucleotides are TGTGCCAGCAGATCCTACAGGGAAACTGAAGCTTTCTTT. The chain carries TRBV6-5 and TRBJ1-1, with D perhaps TRBD1 (6 bases). The V gene lost 6 bases and the J gene lost 5 bases, with 13 bases spanning the gap. Germline assignment: CDR1 MNHEY and CDR2 SVGAGI. This CDR3 contains 13 residues.

This clone has a single count. The V gene is TRBV7-2, the J gene TRBJ1-3; a weak D match, TRBD1 (6 bases). V lost 5 bases and J lost 4, with 15 bases in between. This CDR3 has 15 residues. Germline lookup yields CDR1 SGHTA and CDR2 FQGNSA. The CDR3 region is CASSLSSGAGNTIYF. The CDR3 DNA follows: TGTGCCAGCAGCCTAAGCTCAGGGGCCGGAAACACCATATATTTT.

The chain employs TRBV7-2 and TRBJ1-1, with D unresolved. The length of the CDR3 is 13 residues. The ends were cut back, 5 bases at V and 8 bases at J, with 15 bases in the middle. In germline, CDR1 is SGHTA, CDR2 FQGNSA. The CDR3 DNA is TGTGCCAGCAGCCCCCGGCAGTCTGGGGAAGCTTTCTTT. Its protein product is CASSPRQSGEAFF.

This clone appeared a few times. The chain links TRBV11-2 to TRBJ2-1; 8 bases agree with TRBD1. Germline CDR1 SGHAT, CDR2 FQNNGV. V was clipped by 5 bases and J by 4 bases; unmatched bases: 10. The CDR3 has 16 amino acids. The DNA for the CDR3 is TGTGCCAGCAGCCTAACCACGGGACAGGCTTACAATGAGCAGTTCTTC. The encoded protein is CASSLTTGQAYNEQFF.

This clone has only a few counts. J is TRBJ1-4 and V is TRBV19; D remains unclear. V lost 7 bases and J 7 bases, leaving 13 bases between the germline ends. This CDR3 region has 13 residues. CDR1 and CDR2 from the germline V gene are LNHDA and SQIVND (reference sequence). CDR3 DNA sequence: TGTGCCAGTAACGGGGTTTGGAGTGAAAAACTGTTTTTT. This encodes CASNGVWSEKLFF.

There are many counts of this clone. The chain carries TRBV14 and TRBJ2-7, with 8 bases identical to TRBD2. The length of the CDR3 is 14 residues. J gave up 6 bases and V 1 base, and 5 bases lay outside the gene matches. Germline V gene data show CDR1 as SGHDN and CDR2 as FVKESK. This chain's CDR3 is CASSQVYGGGEQYF. DNA of the CDR3: TGTGCCAGCAGCCAAGTTTACGGGGGGGGCGAGCAGTACTTC.

The chain recombines TRBV9 with TRBJ2-1; D not certain. This CDR3 spans 14 amino acids. The germline V gene encodes CDR1 SGDLS and CDR2 YYNGEE. Trimming removed 0 bases at V and 3 bases at J, with 7 bases between. This chain's CDR3 is CASSVEVFYNEQFF. The CDR3 DNA follows: TGTGCCAGCAGCGTAGAGGTTTTCTACAATGAGCAGTTCTTC.

The chain has TRBV19 and TRBJ1-1; no reliable D call. Trimming took 7 bases from V and 1 from J, leaving 13 bases between them. The CDR3 runs to 14 residues. Germline CDR1 is LNHDA and CDR2 is SQIVND (reference sequence). This chain's CDR3 is CASTTLSGNTEAFF. CDR3 DNA sequence: TGTGCCAGTACCACCCTCAGCGGGAACACTGAAGCTTTCTTT.

This clone was observed once. J is TRBJ2-7 and V is TRBV28; D is perhaps TRBD2 (6 bases). V shed 4 bases and J shed 4 bases, with 14 bases lying between them. The CDR3 consists of 14 residues. Germline V gene data show CDR1 as MDHEN and CDR2 as SYDVKM. CDR3 in amino acids: CASSYGGGSYEQYF. In nucleotides, the CDR3 is TGTGCCAGCAGTTATGGGGGAGGTAGTTACGAGCAGTACTTC.

The chain has TRBV23-1 and TRBJ2-7, with a possible D match to TRBD1 (5 bases). TRBV23-1 is labeled an ORF, and its function is uncertain. There are 11 residues in the CDR3. The V and J ends lost 2 bases and 7 bases respectively, with 6 bases between them. The CDR3 sequence: CASSQDSEQYF. The CDR3, as DNA: TGCGCCAGCAGTCAAGACAGTGAGCAGTACTTC.